This TCR beta chain was obtained from a study of cytomegalovirus exposure and HLA in healthy donors. The data were produced by immunoSEQ multiplex PCR, yet TCRdb's version contains in-frame clones alone and is incomplete. The sample shows about 110,000 clones, 95% of them seen only once. This clone was detected once. CDR3 length: 12 amino acids. Germline CDR1 and CDR2: MDHEN and SYDVKM. The V and J ends lost 8 bases and 5 bases, in that order; junction bases with no gene match: 0. Material for sequencing was PBMCs. The chain combines TRBV28 with TRBJ1-4, with TRBD1 matching over 9 bases. The origin of this receptor is a woman under 30 in good health and CMV-seronegative. The CDR3 region has the DNA TGTGCCAGCGGGACAGGGAATGAAAAACTGTTTTTT. Amino acids: CASGTGNEKLFF.